This T cell receptor (beta chain) was recovered during a study of regulatory T cells in long-lasting Graves disease. Study-wide context: The term persistent Graves' disease signified upward of 5 years on antithyroid drugs with positive TSH receptor antibodies. Notes on the study in general: Persistent disease showed a preference for TRBV28, TRBJ1-2 and TRBJ2-5. Accuracy was possibly reduced by small sample size.

The sample holds a few counts of this clonotype. Its antigen is unidentified. Germline CDR1 reads SGHDN; CDR2 reads FVKESK. The CDR3 extends over 13 amino acids. With 1 base removed from V and 5 bases from J, the gap between germline ends came to 8 bases. The time point denotes: persistent/refractory GD, antithyroid drugs over 5 years with positive TRAb. Scientists built the TCR library using RNA that was extracted from PBMCs. Combining iRepertoire HTBI primers with Arm-PCR of CDR3 regions, the authors built TCR beta libraries. TCRdb analysed the multiplex PCR reads with MiXCR anew, one entry per CDR3 protein. In the table there are a few hundred thousand distinct CDR3 sequences, around 23% of which are singletons.

The sequence derives from a woman aged 40 to 55 with Graves disease. Sequenced here: peripheral blood mononuclear cells (PBMCs), sampled when the disease was refractory, from a patient treated with antithyroid drugs. The chain links TRBV14 to TRBJ1-2; no firm D call. The CDR3 reads CASSQARYYGYTF. CDR3 DNA: TGTGCCAGCAGCCAAGCCAGGTATTATGGCTACACCTTC.